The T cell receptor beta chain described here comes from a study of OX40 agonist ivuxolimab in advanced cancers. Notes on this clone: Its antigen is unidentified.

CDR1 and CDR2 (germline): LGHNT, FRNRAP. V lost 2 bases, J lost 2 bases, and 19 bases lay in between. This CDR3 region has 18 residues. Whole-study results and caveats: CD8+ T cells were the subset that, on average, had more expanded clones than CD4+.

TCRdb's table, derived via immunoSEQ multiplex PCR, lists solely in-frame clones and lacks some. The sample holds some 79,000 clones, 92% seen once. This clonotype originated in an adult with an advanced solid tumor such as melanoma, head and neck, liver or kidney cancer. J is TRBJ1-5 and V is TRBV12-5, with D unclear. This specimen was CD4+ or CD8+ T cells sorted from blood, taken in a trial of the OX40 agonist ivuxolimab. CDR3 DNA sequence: TGTGCTAGTGGTTTGCCTCCTCGACGTAACGGGGGCAATCAGCCCCAGCATTTT. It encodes CASGLPPRRNGGNQPQHF. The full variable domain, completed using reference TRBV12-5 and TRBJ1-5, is DARVTQTPRHKVTEMGQEVTMRCQPILGHNTVFWYRQTMMQGLELLAYFRNRAPLDDSGMPKDRFSAEMPDATLATLKIQPSEPRDSAVYFCASGLPPRRNGGNQPQHFGDGTRLSIL.